This T cell receptor beta chain was captured in a study of blood T cell repertoires in COVID-19. Overall study context: Donors in the United States, Italy and Spain gave samples during acute or convalescent COVID-19.

In the authors' workflow: Amplification with reference gene primers provided the estimates of nucleated cell counts. Profiling relied on immunoSEQ multiplex PCR, and the TCRdb table lists in-frame clones only, not all of them. The V and J calls and clone size are taken from that table; D and trimming were inferred from the DNA. The sample consists of 300,000 to 450,000 clones, roughly 86% of them appearing once. The sample comprised peripheral blood. This sequence was found in a human donor in a cohort sampled during active COVID-19.

The CDR3 loop is CASSRHPSTDTQYF. In nucleotides, the CDR3 is TGTGCCAGTAGCCGACACCCGTCAACAGATACGCAGTATTTT. This chain connects TRBV19 to TRBJ2-3, with D uncertain. CDR3 length: 14 amino acids. Trimming stripped 6 bases from V and 3 bases from J, with 13 bases between. From germline, CDR1 is LNHDA and CDR2 SQIVND (reference sequence).